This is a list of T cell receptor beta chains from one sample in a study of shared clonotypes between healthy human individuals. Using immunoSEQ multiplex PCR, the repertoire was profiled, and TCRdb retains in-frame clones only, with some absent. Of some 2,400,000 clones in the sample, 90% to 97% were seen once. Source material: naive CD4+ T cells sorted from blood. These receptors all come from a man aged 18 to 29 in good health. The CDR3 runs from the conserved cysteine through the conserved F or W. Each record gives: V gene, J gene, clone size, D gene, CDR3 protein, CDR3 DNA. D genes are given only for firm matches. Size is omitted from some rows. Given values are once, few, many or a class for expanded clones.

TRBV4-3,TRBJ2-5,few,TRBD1,CASSQDRGPETQYF,TGCGCCAGCAGCCAAGATAGGGGGCCGGAGACCCAGTACTTC
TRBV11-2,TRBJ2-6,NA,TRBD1,CASSYRDSLSGANVLTF,TGTGCCAGCAGCTACCGGGACAGCCTCTCTGGGGCCAACGTCCTGACTTTC
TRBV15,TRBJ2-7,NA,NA,CATSRDLSGTTLYF,TGTGCCACCAGCAGAGATCTTTCCGGGACGACTTTGTACTTC
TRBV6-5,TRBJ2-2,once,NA,CASSYTLGEGLFF,TGTGCCAGCAGTTACACACTTGGAGAGGGGCTGTTTTTT
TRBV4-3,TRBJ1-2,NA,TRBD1,CASSPTGQGGYGYTF,TGCGCCAGCAGCCCAACGGGGCAGGGGGGCTATGGCTACACCTTC
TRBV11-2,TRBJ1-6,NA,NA,CASSRGGAYNSPLHF,TGTGCCAGCAGCCGGGGGGGTGCCTATAATTCACCCCTCCACTTT
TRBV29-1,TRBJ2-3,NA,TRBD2,CSGTSGNTDTQYF,TGCAGCGGGACTAGCGGGAACACAGATACGCAGTATTTT
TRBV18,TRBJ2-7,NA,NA,CASSPQGSLPTYEQYF,TGTGCCAGCTCACCACAGGGGTCCCTACCTACCTACGAGCAGTACTTC
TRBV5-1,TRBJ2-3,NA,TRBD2,CASTLEGGATDTQYF,TGCGCCAGCACCCTAGAGGGAGGGGCCACAGATACGCAGTATTTT
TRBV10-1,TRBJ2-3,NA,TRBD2,CASSSSGGGDTQYF,TGCGCCAGCAGCTCTAGCGGAGGAGGGGATACGCAGTATTTT
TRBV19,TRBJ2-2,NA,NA,CASGVWAGELFF,TGTGCCAGTGGGGTCTGGGCCGGGGAGCTGTTTTTT
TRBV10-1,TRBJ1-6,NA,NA,CASSESGMIPSPLHF,TGCGCCAGCAGTGAGTCCGGCATGATCCCTTCACCCCTCCACTTT
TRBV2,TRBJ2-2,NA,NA,CASSETPDGQNTGELFF,TGTGCCAGCAGTGAGACTCCGGATGGGCAAAACACCGGGGAGCTGTTTTTT
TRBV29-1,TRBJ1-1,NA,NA,CSVVRGTEAFF,TGCAGCGTTGTTAGGGGCACTGAAGCTTTCTTT
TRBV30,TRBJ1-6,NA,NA,CAWSGRRGNNSPLHF,TGTGCCTGGAGTGGCCGAAGGGGGAATAATTCACCCCTCCACTTT
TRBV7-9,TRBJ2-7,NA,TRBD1,CASSRGQGAYEQYF,TGTGCCAGCAGCCGGGGACAGGGGGCCTACGAGCAGTACTTC
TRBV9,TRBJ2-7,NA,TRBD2,CAPRGVWQYF,TGTGCCCCCCGGGGGGTATGGCAGTACTTC
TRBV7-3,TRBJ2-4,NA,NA,CASSSPQNIQYF,TGTGCCAGCAGCTCCCCCCAAAACATTCAGTACTTC
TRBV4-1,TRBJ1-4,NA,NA,CASRLRPERENEKLFF,TGCGCCAGCAGGCTTCGACCTGAGCGGGAGAATGAAAAACTGTTTTTT
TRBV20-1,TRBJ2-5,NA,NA,CSGDRTETQYF,TGCAGTGGGGACCGAACAGAGACCCAGTACTTC
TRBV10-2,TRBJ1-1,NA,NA,CASSEYQASTEAFF,TGCGCCAGCAGTGAGTACCAGGCGTCCACTGAAGCTTTCTTT
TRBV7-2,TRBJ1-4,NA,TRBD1,CASSKLRGSINEKLFF,TGTGCCAGCAGCAAACTCAGGGGGAGCATTAATGAAAAACTGTTTTTT
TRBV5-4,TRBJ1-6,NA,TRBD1,CASTQDRGQISPLHF,TGTGCCAGCACTCAGGACAGGGGTCAAATCTCACCCCTCCACTTT
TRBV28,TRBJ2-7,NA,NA,CASNLGLFGEQYF,TGTGCCAGCAACCTAGGACTTTTCGGCGAGCAGTACTTC
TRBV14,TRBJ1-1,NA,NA,CASSLLGAMTEAFF,TGTGCCAGCAGCCTACTGGGGGCGATGACTGAAGCTTTCTTT
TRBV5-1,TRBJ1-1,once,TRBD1,CASSLLQGASAEAFF,TGCGCCAGCAGCCTATTACAGGGGGCGTCTGCCGAAGCTTTCTTT
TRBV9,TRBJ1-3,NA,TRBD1,CASSRDSSSGNTIYF,TGTGCCAGCAGCAGGGACAGCAGCTCTGGAAACACCATATATTTT
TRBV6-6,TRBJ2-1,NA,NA,CASGGFGMEQFF,TGTGCCAGCGGGGGATTCGGAATGGAGCAGTTCTTC
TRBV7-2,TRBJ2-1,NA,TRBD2,CASSLAGTSGYNEQFF,TGTGCCAGCAGCTTAGCCGGGACTAGCGGCTACAATGAGCAGTTCTTC
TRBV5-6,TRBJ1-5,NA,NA,CASSSYRVKSGPGQPQHF,TGTGCCAGCAGCTCTTACCGGGTTAAATCTGGGCCGGGTCAGCCCCAGCATTTT
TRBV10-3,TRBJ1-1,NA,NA,CAISGKRNTEAFF,TGTGCCATCAGTGGAAAAAGGAACACTGAAGCTTTCTTT
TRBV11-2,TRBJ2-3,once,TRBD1,CASSGRGTGGRADTQYF,TGTGCCAGCAGCGGGCGGGGGACAGGGGGCCGCGCAGATACGCAGTATTTT
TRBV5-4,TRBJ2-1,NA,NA,CASSLKMDDNEQFF,TGTGCCAGCAGCTTGAAGATGGACGACAATGAGCAGTTCTTC
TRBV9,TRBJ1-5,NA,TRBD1,CASSVDGQGNQPQHF,TGTGCCAGCAGCGTAGATGGACAGGGGAATCAGCCCCAGCATTTT
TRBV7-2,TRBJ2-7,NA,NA,CASSSPMVDEQYF,TGTGCCAGCAGCTCACCCATGGTGGACGAGCAGTACTTC
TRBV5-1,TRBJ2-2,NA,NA,CASSLGGLTGELFF,TGCGCCAGCAGCTTGGGGGGTCTTACCGGGGAGCTGTTTTTT
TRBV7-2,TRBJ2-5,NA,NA,CASSFFRGRQETQYF,TGTGCCAGCAGCTTTTTCCGGGGGCGTCAAGAGACCCAGTACTTC
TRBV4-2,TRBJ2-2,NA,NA,CASSQDLESGPIRGELFF,TGTGCCAGCAGCCAAGACCTAGAGTCCGGTCCTATCAGAGGGGAGCTGTTTTTT
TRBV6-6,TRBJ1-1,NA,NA,CASSYIVRGGTEAFF,TGTGCCAGCAGTTACATCGTCCGGGGAGGGACTGAAGCTTTCTTT
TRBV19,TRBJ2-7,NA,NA,CASSINPSYEQYF,TGTGCCAGTAGTATCAACCCCAGCTACGAGCAGTACTTC
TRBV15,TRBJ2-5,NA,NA,CATSRDIVAGRGETQYF,TGTGCCACCAGCAGAGATATTGTGGCAGGGCGGGGAGAGACCCAGTACTTC
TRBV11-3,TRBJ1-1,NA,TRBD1,CASSLGTGADEAFF,TGTGCCAGCAGCTTAGGGACAGGGGCCGATGAAGCTTTCTTT
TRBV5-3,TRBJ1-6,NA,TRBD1,CARKGQGAGDSPLHF,TGTGCCAGAAAGGGTCAGGGGGCCGGAGATTCACCCCTCCACTTT
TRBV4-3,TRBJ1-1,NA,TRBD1,CASSQTGVATEAFF,TGCGCCAGCAGCCAGACAGGGGTGGCAACTGAAGCTTTCTTT
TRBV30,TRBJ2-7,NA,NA,CAWSPPGTNYEQYF,TGTGCCTGGAGTCCCCCCGGGACAAACTACGAACAGTACTTC
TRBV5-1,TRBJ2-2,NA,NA,CASSPEGIIGTGELFF,TGCGCCAGCAGCCCGGAGGGGATCATTGGCACCGGGGAGCTGTTTTTT
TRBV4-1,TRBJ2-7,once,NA,CASSQGGHSFSYEQYF,TGCGCCAGCAGCCAGGGCGGACACTCATTCTCCTACGAGCAGTACTTC
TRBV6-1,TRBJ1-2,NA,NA,CASRPPGTEIGYTF,TGTGCCAGCAGGCCCCCAGGTACAGAGATTGGCTACACCTTC
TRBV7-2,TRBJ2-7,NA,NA,CASSLGPSSYEQYF,TGTGCCAGCAGCTTAGGACCAAGCTCCTACGAGCAGTACTTC
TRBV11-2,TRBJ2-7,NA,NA,CASSFPQNYEQYF,TGTGCCAGCAGCTTCCCACAGAACTACGAGCAGTACTTC
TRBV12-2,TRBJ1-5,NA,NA,CASRSNQPQHF,TGTGCAAGTCGGAGCAATCAGCCCCAGCATTTT